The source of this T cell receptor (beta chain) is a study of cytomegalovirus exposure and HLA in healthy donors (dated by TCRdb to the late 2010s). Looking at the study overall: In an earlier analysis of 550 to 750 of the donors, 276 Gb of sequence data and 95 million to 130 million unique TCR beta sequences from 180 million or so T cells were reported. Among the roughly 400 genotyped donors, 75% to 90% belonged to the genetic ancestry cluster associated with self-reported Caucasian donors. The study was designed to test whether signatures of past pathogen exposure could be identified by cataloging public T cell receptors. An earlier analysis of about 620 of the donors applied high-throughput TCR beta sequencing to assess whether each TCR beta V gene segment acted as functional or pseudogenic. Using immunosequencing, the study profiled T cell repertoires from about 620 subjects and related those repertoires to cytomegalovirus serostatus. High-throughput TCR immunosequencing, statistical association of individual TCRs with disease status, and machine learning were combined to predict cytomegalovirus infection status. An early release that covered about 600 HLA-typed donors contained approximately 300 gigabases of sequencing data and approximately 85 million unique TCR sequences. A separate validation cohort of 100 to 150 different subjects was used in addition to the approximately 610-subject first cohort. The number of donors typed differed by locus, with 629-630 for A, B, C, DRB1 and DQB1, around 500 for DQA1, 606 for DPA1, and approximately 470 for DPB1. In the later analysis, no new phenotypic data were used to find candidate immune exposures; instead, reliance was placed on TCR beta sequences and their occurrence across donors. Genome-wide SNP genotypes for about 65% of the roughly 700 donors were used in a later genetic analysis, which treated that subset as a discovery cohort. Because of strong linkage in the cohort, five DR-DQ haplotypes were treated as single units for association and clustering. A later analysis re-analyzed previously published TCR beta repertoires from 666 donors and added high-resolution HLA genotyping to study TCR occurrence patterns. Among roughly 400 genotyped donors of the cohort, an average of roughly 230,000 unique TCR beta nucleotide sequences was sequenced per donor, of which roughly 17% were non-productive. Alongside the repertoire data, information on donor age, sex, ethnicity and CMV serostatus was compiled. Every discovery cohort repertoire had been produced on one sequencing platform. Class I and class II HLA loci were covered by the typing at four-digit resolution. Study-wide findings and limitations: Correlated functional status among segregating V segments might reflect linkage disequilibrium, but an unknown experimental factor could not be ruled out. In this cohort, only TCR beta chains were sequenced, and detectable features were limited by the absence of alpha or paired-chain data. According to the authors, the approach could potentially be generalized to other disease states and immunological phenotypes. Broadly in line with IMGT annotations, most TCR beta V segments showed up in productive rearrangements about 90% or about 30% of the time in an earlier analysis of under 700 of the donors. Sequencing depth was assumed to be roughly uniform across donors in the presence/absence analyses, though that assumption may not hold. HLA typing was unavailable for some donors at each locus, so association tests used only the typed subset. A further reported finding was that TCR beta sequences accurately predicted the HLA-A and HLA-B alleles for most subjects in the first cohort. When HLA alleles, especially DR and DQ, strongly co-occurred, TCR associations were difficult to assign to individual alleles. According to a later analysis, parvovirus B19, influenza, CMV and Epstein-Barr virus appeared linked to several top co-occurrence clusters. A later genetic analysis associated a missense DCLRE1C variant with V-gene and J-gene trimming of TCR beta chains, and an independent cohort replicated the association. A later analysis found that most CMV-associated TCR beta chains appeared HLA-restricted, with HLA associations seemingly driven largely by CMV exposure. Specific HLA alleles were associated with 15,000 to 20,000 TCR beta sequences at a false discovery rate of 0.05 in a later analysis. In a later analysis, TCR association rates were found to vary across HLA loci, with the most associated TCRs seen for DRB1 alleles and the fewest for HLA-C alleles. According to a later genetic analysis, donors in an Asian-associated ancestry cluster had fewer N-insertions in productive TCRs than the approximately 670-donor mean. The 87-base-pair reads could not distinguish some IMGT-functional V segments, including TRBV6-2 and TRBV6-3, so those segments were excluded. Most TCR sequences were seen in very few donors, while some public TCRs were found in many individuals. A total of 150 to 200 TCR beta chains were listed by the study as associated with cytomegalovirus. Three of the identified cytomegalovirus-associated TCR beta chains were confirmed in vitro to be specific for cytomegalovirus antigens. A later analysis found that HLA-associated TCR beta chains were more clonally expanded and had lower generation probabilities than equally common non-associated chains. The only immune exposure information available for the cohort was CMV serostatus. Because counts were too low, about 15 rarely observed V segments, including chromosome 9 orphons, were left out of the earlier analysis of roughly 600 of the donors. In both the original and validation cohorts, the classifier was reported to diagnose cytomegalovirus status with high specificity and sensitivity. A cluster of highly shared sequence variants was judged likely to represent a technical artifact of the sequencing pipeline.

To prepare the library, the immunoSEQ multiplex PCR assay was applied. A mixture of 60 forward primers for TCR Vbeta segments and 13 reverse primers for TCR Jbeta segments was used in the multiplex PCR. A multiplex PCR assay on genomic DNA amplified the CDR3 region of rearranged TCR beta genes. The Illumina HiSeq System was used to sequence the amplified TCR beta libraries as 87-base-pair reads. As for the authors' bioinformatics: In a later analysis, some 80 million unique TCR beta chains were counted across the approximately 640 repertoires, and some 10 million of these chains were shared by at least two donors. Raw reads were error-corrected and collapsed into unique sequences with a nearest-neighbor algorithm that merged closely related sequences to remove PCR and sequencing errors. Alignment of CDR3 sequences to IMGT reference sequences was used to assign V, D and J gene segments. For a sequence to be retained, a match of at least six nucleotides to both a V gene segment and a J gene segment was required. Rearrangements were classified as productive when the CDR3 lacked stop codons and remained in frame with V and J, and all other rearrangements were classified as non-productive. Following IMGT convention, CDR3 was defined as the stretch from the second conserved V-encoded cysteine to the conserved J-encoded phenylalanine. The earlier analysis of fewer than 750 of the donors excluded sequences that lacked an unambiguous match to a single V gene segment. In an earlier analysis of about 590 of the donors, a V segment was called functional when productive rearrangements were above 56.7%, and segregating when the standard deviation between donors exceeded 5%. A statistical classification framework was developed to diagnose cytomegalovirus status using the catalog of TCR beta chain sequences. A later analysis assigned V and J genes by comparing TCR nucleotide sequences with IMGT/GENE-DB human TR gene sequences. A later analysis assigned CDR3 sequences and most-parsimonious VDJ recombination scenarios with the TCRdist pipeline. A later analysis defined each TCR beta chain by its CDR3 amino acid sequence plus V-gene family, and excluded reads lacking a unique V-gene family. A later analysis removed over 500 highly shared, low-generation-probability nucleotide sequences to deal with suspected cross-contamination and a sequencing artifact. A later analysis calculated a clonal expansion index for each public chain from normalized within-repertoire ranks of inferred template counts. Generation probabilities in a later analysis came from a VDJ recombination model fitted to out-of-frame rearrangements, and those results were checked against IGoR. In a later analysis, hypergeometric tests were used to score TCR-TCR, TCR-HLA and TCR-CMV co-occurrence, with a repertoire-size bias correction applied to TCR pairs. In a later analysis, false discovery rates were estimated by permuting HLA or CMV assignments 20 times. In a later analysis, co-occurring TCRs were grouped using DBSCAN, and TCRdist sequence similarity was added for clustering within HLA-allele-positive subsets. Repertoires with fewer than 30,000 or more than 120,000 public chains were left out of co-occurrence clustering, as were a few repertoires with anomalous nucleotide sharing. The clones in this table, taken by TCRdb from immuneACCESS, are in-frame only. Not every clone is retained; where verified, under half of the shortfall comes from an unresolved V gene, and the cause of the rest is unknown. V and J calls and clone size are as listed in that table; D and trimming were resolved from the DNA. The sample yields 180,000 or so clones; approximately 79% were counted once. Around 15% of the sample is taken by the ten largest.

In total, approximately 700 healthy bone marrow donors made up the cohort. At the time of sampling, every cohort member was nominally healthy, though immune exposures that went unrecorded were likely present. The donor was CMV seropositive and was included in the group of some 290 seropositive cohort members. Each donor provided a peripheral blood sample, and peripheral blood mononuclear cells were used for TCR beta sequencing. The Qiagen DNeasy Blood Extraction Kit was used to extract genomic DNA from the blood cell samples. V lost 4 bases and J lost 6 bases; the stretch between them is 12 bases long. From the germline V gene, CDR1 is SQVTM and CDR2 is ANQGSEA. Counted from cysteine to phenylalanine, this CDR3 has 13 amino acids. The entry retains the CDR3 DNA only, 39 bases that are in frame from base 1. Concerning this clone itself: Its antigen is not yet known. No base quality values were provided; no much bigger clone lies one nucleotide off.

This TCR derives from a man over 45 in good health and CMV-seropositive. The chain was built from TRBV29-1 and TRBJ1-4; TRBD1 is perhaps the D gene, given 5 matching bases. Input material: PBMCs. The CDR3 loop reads CSVVSREDEKLFF. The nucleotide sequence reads TGCAGCGTTGTGTCCAGGGAGGATGAAAAACTGTTTTTT.